This TCR beta chain stems from a study of T cells expressing NK-cell markers. The CDR3 sequence is 16 residues long. Germline V gene lookup returns CDR1 SGDLS and CDR2 YYNGEE. TCR beta cDNA was generated via 5'RACE template switching incorporating UMIs. TCRdb derives one entry per CDR3 protein from the 5' RACE reads, leaving out DNA. This sample contains 300,000 to 450,000 distinct CDR3 sequences. This chain joins TRBV9 and TRBJ2-1; TCRdb calls TRBD2, which cannot be checked without DNA. The receptor's source is a man aged 18-70 years in good health. The sample consisted of blood T cells: a sorted CD56 or NKG2C T cell subset, CD4+ or CD8+ T cells, or bulk PBMC T cells (not recorded which). CDR3 sequence: CASSQRGLAGYNEQFF.